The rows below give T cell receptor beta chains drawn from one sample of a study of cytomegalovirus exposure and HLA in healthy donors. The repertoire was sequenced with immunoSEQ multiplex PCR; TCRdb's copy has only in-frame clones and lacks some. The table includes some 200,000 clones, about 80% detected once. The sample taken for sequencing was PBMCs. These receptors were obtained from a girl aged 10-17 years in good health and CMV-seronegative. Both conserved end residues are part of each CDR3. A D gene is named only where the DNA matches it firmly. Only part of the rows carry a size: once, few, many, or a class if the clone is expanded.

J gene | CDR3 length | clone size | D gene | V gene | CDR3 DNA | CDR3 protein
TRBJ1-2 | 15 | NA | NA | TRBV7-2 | TGTGCCAGCAGCTTAGAGTCGGTTACTAACTATGGCTACACCTTC | CASSLESVTNYGYTF
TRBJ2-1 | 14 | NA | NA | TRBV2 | TGTGCCACCTCTTCGACTAGCTCCTACAATGAGCAGTTCTTC | CATSSTSSYNEQFF
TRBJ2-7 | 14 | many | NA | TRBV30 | TGTGCCTGGAGTGTAGCAGGGAACTCCTACGAGCAGTACTTC | CAWSVAGNSYEQYF
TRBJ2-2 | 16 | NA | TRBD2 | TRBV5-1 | TGCGCCAGCAGCTTGGGACTAGCGGGAGTAACCGGGGAGCTGTTTTTT | CASSLGLAGVTGELFF
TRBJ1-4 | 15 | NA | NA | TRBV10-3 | TGTGCCATCAGTGATGGTAGGGGAGGAGGTGAAAAACTGTTTTTT | CAISDGRGGGEKLFF
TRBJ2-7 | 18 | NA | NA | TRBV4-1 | TGCGCCAGCAGCCCCGCGAGGGGGAACGGCCCGATCTCCTACGAGCAGTACTTC | CASSPARGNGPISYEQYF
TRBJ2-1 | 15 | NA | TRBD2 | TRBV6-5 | TGTGCCAGCAGCCCCATAGCGGGAGGGCCCGATGAGCAGTTCTTC | CASSPIAGGPDEQFF
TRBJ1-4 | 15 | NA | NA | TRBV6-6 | TGTGCCAGCAGTTACTCGGAAGGGGAGGGTGAAAAACTGTTTTTT | CASSYSEGEGEKLFF
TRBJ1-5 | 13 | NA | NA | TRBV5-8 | TGTGCCAGCAGCTTACCACAGGCTCAGCCCCAGCATTTT | CASSLPQAQPQHF
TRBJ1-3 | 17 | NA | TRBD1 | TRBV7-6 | TGTGCCAGCAGCTTATGGGACAGCGAGAGCTCTGGAAACACCATATATTTT | CASSLWDSESSGNTIYF
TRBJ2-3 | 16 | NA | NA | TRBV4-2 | TGTGCCAGCAGCCAACTTTCGAGACTAGACACAGATACGCAGTATTTT | CASSQLSRLDTDTQYF
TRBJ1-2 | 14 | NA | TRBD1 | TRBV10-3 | TGTGCCATCAGTGGGACAGGGGTTAACTATGGCTACACCTTC | CAISGTGVNYGYTF
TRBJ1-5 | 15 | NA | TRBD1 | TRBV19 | TGTGCCACCCGGACAGGCGGGTGGAACAATCAGCCCCAGCATTTT | CATRTGGWNNQPQHF
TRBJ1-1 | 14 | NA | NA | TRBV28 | TGTGCCAGCGAACCCCTCAGTGCCAACACTGAAGCTTTCTTT | CASEPLSANTEAFF
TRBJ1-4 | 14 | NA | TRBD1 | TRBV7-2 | TGTGCCAGCAGCTTAGACAGGGGGAGGGAAAAACTGTTTTTT | CASSLDRGREKLFF
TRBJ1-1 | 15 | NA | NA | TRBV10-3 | TGTGCCATCAGTGAGGCGGATACAGGGTCCACTGAAGCTTTCTTT | CAISEADTGSTEAFF
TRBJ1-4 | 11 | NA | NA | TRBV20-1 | TGCAGTGGGCTTAGGGGTGAAAAACTGTTTTTT | CSGLRGEKLFF
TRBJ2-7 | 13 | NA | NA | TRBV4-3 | TGCGCCAGCAGCCAAGACAGCTCCTACGAGCAGTACTTC | CASSQDSSYEQYF
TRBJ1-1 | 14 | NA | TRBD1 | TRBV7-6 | TGTGCCAGCAAGGGAGGACAGGGGAAGACTGAAGCTTTCTTT | CASKGGQGKTEAFF
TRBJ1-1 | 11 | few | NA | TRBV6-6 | TGTGCCAGCAGTCCAACAGGGGAAGCTTTCTTT | CASSPTGEAFF
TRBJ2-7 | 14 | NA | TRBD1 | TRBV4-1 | TGCGCCAGCAGTTACCGACAGGGTTTCTACGAGCAGTACTTC | CASSYRQGFYEQYF
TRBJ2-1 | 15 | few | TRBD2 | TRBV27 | TGTGCCAGCGGGCCCCTAGCGGGAGCTTACAATGAGCAGTTCTTC | CASGPLAGAYNEQFF
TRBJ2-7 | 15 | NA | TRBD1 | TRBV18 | TGTGCCAGCTCACCTAGGGGACAGGGCCCAGACGAGCAGTACTTC | CASSPRGQGPDEQYF
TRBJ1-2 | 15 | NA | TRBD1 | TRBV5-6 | TGTGCCAGCAGCCCCACGGTTGACAGGGGGCTTGGCTACACCTTC | CASSPTVDRGLGYTF
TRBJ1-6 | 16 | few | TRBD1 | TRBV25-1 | TGTGCCAGCAGTAAACCGGGACAGGGGACGAATTCACCCCTCCACTTT | CASSKPGQGTNSPLHF
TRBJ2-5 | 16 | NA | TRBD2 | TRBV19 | TGTGCCAGTAGTATAGGGCCTAGCGGGTACCAAGAGACCCAGTACTTC | CASSIGPSGYQETQYF
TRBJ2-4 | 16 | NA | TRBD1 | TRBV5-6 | TGTGCCAGCAGCTTCGAAGGGGGCGCGGCCAAAAACATTCAGTACTTC | CASSFEGGAAKNIQYF
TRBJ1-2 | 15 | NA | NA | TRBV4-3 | TGCGCCAGCAGCCAAGATCTTGCGTCGGAGTATGGCTACACCTTC | CASSQDLASEYGYTF
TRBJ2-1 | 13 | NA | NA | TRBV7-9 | TGTGCCAGCCAACATTCCGATCGGAGTGAGCAGTTCTTC | CASQHSDRSEQFF
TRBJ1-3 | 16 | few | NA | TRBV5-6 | TGTGCCAGCAGCCACAGGTTCGTTGCCTCTGGAAACACCATATATTTT | CASSHRFVASGNTIYF
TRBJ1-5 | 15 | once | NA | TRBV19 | TGTGCCAGTAGGACAACGTTAGGAAGCAATCAGCCCCAGCATTTT | CASRTTLGSNQPQHF
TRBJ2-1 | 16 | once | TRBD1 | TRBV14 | TGTGCCAGCAGCCTAGACGGGACAGCTAAATTCAATGAGCAGTTCTTC | CASSLDGTAKFNEQFF
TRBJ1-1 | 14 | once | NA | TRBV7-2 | TGTGCCAGCAGCTTATCCCCAGGGAACACTGAAGCTTTCTTT | CASSLSPGNTEAFF
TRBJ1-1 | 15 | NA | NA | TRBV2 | TGTGCCAGCAGTGTACGGACAAGCCTTAACACTGAAGCTTTCTTT | CASSVRTSLNTEAFF
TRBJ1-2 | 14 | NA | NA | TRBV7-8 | TGTGCCAGCAGCTGGAGCGGGAAGGGCTATGGCTACACCTTC | CASSWSGKGYGYTF
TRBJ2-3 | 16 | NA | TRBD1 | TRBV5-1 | TGCGCCAGCAGCTTGAGGACAGGGGTTAGCACAGATACGCAGTATTTT | CASSLRTGVSTDTQYF
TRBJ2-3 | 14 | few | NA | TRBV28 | TGTGCCAGCGGGCTCTACCAAAAAGTGGATACGCAGTATTTT | CASGLYQKVDTQYF
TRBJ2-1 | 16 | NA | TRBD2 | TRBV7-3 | TGTGCCAGCAGCTCAAGCGGCCTAGCGGGTTACAATGAGCAGTTCTTC | CASSSSGLAGYNEQFF
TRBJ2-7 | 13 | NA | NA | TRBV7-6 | TGTGCCAGCAGCTTAGGCGGGACCTACGAGCAGTACTTC | CASSLGGTYEQYF
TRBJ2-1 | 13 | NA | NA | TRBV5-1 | TGCGCCAGCAGCTCAGGGTTCTACAATGAGCAGTTCTTC | CASSSGFYNEQFF
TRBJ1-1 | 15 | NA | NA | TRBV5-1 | TGCGCCAGCAGCTTGGATCAGGTATTTAACACTGAAGCTTTCTTT | CASSLDQVFNTEAFF
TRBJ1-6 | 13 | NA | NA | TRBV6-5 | TGTGCCAGCACCAGGGAGGGGGGTTCACCCCTCCACTTT | CASTREGGSPLHF
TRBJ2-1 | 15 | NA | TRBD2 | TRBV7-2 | TGTGCCAGCAGCTTAGCGGGACTAGTCTACAATGAGCAGTTCTTC | CASSLAGLVYNEQFF
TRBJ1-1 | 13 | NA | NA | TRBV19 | TGTGCCAGCTTACACCCTGGGAACACTGAAGCTTTCTTT | CASLHPGNTEAFF
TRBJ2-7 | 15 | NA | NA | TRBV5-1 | TGCGCCAGCAGCTCCTACAGTGCCCAAACCTACGAGCAGTACTTC | CASSSYSAQTYEQYF
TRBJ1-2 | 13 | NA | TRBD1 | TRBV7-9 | TGTTCCAGCAGCTCTTCGCTAGGGGGCGGCTACACCTTC | CSSSSSLGGGYTF
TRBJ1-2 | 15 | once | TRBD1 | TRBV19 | TGTGCCAGTAGTACCCCGGGACAGGGAGCTGGTGGCTACACCTTC | CASSTPGQGAGGYTF
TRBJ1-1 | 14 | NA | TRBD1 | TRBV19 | TGTGCCAGTAGTATCGACAGGGGAGGCACTGAAGCTTTCTTT | CASSIDRGGTEAFF
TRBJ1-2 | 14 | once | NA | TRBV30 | TGTGCCTCACGTTTCAGGGGTGGAGGTACGGGCTACACCTTC | CASRFRGGGTGYTF
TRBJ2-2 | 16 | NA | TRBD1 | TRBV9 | TGTGCCAGCAGCCAGAGGGGACAGATGAACACCGGGGAGCTGTTTTTT | CASSQRGQMNTGELFF
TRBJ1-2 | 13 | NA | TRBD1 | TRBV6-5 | TGTGCCAGCAGGCCGACAGGGAACTATGGCTACACCTTC | CASRPTGNYGYTF
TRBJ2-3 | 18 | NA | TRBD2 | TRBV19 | TGTGCCAGTACCGAAACGGGACTAGCGGGACTCAGCACAGATACGCAGTATTTT | CASTETGLAGLSTDTQYF
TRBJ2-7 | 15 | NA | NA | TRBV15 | TGTGCCACCAGCAGCCAACGTTCTGGCGGCTACGAGCAGTACTTC | CATSSQRSGGYEQYF
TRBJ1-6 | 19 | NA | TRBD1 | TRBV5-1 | TGCGCCAGCAGCTCGTACGGGACAGAAGAGAGCTCCTATAATTCACCCCTCCACTTT | CASSSYGTEESSYNSPLHF